The clone carrying this T cell receptor beta chain was detected a few times. No antigen is known for it. Reverse transcribed after extraction, RNA yielded cDNA as the sequencing template. Here immunoSEQ multiplex PCR was the method, and the copy in TCRdb shows in-frame clones only, minus some. The table records roughly 65,000 clones, roughly half of them present only once. These data come from a study of CD8+ T cells in alopecia areata. The wider study: Tofacitinib ran for 6 to 18 months before 6 months off drug.

Study conclusions and caveats: More clonal than normal scalp was lesional scalp, particularly alopecia totalis/universalis.

The CDR3 is 17 amino acids. V trimming: 0 bases; J trimming: 4 bases; junction bases outside the gene matches: 7. The germline gives CDR1 LGHNA, CDR2 YSLEER. Researchers picked out CD4+ and CD8+ T cells from PBMCs by sorting. Sample: CD8+ T cells sorted from blood, taken at week 0. This chain connects TRBV4-3 to TRBJ2-1; 9 bases match TRBD2. The clonotype was recovered from a human donor with alopecia areata. CDR3 coding DNA: TGCGCCAGCAGCCAAGATCGGGGGCTAGCGGGGTACAATGAGCAGTTCTTC. It specifies CASSQDRGLAGYNEQFF.